Below, 15 T cell receptor beta chains from the same sample are listed, as sequenced in a study of blood T cell repertoires in COVID-19. Using immunoSEQ multiplex PCR, the repertoire was profiled, and TCRdb retains in-frame clones only, with some absent. The table records about 9,000 clones, 65% to 90% of them present only once. The sequenced material came from peripheral blood. These receptors were obtained from a human donor in a cohort sampled during active COVID-19.

This sequence joins TRBV6-2 or TRBV6-3 and TRBJ2-7, with 7 bases matching TRBD1. CDR3 length: 16 amino acids. V lost 2 bases to trimming and J lost 0 bases; unmatched junction nucleotides: 7. In germline, CDR1 is MNHEY, CDR2 SVGEGT. Written as DNA, the CDR3 is TGTGCCAGCAGTTACGGTTTAGGGACAGCCTCCTACGAGCAGTACTTC. Translating gives CASSYGLGTASYEQYF.

The gene calls are TRBV21-1 and TRBJ1-1; the DNA was not compared with TRBD1, the D call given in the table. TRBV21-1 is a documented pseudogene. The CDR3 contains 15 residues. The CDR3 region has the DNA TGTGCCAGCAGCATGGATCGACAGGGGAACACTGAAGCTTTCTTT. It yields the protein CASSMDRQGNTEAFF.

This sequence joins TRBV9 and TRBJ2-2; 7 nucleotides line up with TRBD2. There are 14 residues in the CDR3. The trim removed 3 bases at V and 4 bases at J, leaving 3 bases unmatched. Germline loops: CDR1 SGDLS, CDR2 YYNGEE. This CDR3 reads CASSGTSATGELFF. For the CDR3, the DNA is TGTGCCAGCAGCGGTACTAGCGCCACCGGGGAGCTGTTTTTT.

This chain connects TRBV7-9 to TRBJ2-7; TRBD1 aligns across 7 bases. There are 15 residues in the CDR3. V lost 1 base to trimming and J lost 5 bases; unmatched junction nucleotides: 8. CDR1 is SEHNR and CDR2 is FQNEAQ in the germline V gene (reference sequence). This CDR3 is CASSLVIAGGHEQYF. The CDR3 DNA is TGTGCCAGCAGCTTAGTTATAGCAGGGGGACACGAGCAGTACTTC.

V gene TRBV27 combines with J gene TRBJ2-5; D is perhaps TRBD2 (6 bases). Germline V CDR1 and CDR2: MNHEY, SMNVEV (reference sequence). The CDR3 covers 13 residues. V lost 6 bases and J 4 bases, leaving 12 bases between the germline ends. The CDR3 bases are TGTGCCAGCAGCCCATGGGACTTAGAGACCCAGTACTTC. Amino acids: CASSPWDLETQYF.

This clone was observed once. The rearrangement joins TRBV6-5 to TRBJ1-1, with 7 bases lining up with TRBD1. Germline V gene data show CDR1 as MNHEY and CDR2 as SVGAGI. This CDR3 region has 14 residues. Germline trimming cut 6 bases from V and 9 bases from J; bases unmatched to any gene: 13. The CDR3 reads CASSSGQEDKKAFF. CDR3 DNA: TGTGCCAGCAGCTCAGGACAGGAGGATAAAAAAGCTTTCTTT.

This clone came up once. The chain carries TRBV5-4 and TRBJ2-3; TRBD2 matches 9 bases. This CDR3 comprises 16 residues. V was pared by 0 bases and J by 6 bases, with 8 bases of the junction left unmatched. The germline V gene has CDR1 SGHNT and CDR2 YYREEE (reference sequence). The CDR3 here is CASSLAFSSGMDTQYF. The CDR3 nucleotides read TGTGCCAGCAGCTTGGCCTTCTCTAGCGGGATGGATACGCAGTATTTT.

This clone showed up just a few times. V gene TRBV6-1 combines with J gene TRBJ2-1, with D tentatively TRBD2 (5 bases). CDR3 length: 14 residues. CDR1 and CDR2 (germline): MNHNS, SASEGT. V was clipped by 1 base and J by 8 bases, with 12 bases between them. The CDR3 reads CASSEVNSADEQFF. The CDR3, as DNA: TGTGCCAGCAGTGAAGTTAATAGCGCCGATGAGCAGTTCTTC.

This sequence joins TRBV6-5 and TRBJ2-7, with a possible D match to TRBD2 (6 bases). The V end was cut by 0 bases, the J end by 3 bases, with 12 bases between. This CDR3 is 15 amino acids long. Looked up from germline, CDR1 is MNHEY and CDR2 is SVGAGI. CDR3 protein: CASSYSGGMIYEQYF. CDR3 sequence (DNA): TGTGCCAGCAGTTACTCGGGCGGGATGATCTACGAGCAGTACTTC.

This clone was picked up a small number of times. V and J are TRBV7-9 and TRBJ2-7; weak D call: TRBD1 (6 bases). From germline, CDR1 is SEHNR and CDR2 FQNEAQ (reference sequence). The CDR3 has 13 amino acids. Between the trimmed V and J ends, which lost 0 bases and 3 bases, there was a span of 6 bases. The CDR3 DNA is TGTGCCAGCAGCTTAGCAGGGGGCTACGAGCAGTACTTC. Translating it yields CASSLAGGYEQYF.

The chain links TRBV3-1 (or the pseudogene TRBV3-2) to TRBJ1-6; TRBD1 matches at 8 bases. The germline V gene encodes CDR1 LGHDT and CDR2 YNNKEL (reference sequence). The CDR3 totals 16 residues. V dropped 2 bases and J dropped 5; count of bases not matched to a gene: 5. CDR3 nucleotides: TGTGCCAGCAGCCAATCTTCAGGGGGCAATAATTCACCCCTCCACTTT. Protein product: CASSQSSGGNNSPLHF.

This clone was seen once. The chain uses TRBV7-9 and TRBJ2-5; weak D call: TRBD1 (6 bases). Germline assignment: CDR1 SEHNR and CDR2 FQNEAQ (reference sequence). The V end was cut by 6 bases, the J end by 2 bases, with 16 bases between. The CDR3 spans 15 residues. DNA of the CDR3: TGTGCCAGCAGTCTTAAACTACAGGGACAAGAGACCCAGTACTTC. It yields the protein CASSLKLQGQETQYF.

This clone turned up a few times. CDR3 in DNA: TGTGCCAGCAGTGAAGCGCAAGGCGGGGTCTATGGCTACACCTTC. Translating it yields CASSEAQGGVYGYTF. The chain links TRBV6-1 to TRBJ1-2; D gene unclear. The germline V gene encodes CDR1 MNHNS and CDR2 SASEGT. Trimming left V 0 bases short and J 4 bases short, with 12 bases between. This CDR3 spans 15 amino acids.

V and J are TRBV2 and TRBJ2-1; D might be TRBD1 (6 bases). Germline CDR1 SNHLY, CDR2 FYNNEI. Trimming removed 5 bases at V and 7 bases at J, with 9 bases between. The CDR3 sequence is 12 residues long. The CDR3 loop reads CASSTQGNEQFF. The CDR3, as DNA: TGTGCCAGCAGTACCCAGGGGAATGAGCAGTTCTTC. Supplemented by reference TRBV2 and TRBJ2-1, the full variable domain reads EPEVTQTPSHQVTQMGQEVILRCVPISNHLYFYWYRQILGQKVEFLVSFYNNEISEKSEIFDDQFSVERPDGSNFTLKIRSTKLEDSAMYFCASSTQGNEQFFGPGTRLTVL.

This chain joins TRBV18 and TRBJ2-7; 10 bases line up with TRBD2. Per the germline V gene, CDR1 is KGHSH and CDR2 is LQKENI. V trimming: 4 bases; J trimming: 1 base; junction bases outside the gene matches: 4. CDR3 size: 15 residues. This CDR3 reads CASSLSSGSSYEQYF. CDR3 coding DNA: TGTGCCAGCTCACTCTCTAGCGGGAGTTCCTACGAGCAGTACTTC.